The T cell receptor (beta chain) under discussion was sequenced for a study of blood T cell repertoires in COVID-19. Overall study context: Samples came from the United States, Italy and Spain, spanning acute and convalescent COVID-19. PBMCs, B-cell-depleted T cells, or T cells provided the cDNA or gDNA that made up the material.

Trimming removed 4 bases at V and 4 bases at J, with 10 bases between. Germline loops: CDR1 SGHVS, CDR2 FQNEAQ. The CDR3 consists of 13 residues. How the authors handled the data: Estimates of nucleated cell counts were drawn from the amplification of reference gene primers. Profiled with immunoSEQ multiplex PCR; TCRdb holds only in-frame clones, not every one. That table is the source of V, J and clone size, and D and trimming were worked out from the DNA. The sample lists approximately 270,000 clones, 80% to 85% occurring once. Enrollment of patients from Seattle took place during active infection, with longitudinal follow-up.

Sequencing was carried out using peripheral blood. The sequence was obtained from a person between 65 and 80 years old with COVID-19, enrolled during active disease. This chain links TRBV7-8 with TRBJ1-1; D ambiguous. CDR3 bases: TGTGCCAGCAGCTCGGACGGGGTCACTGAAGCTTTCTTT. Protein product: CASSSDGVTEAFF.